This T cell receptor beta chain was documented in a study of T cells after posttransplantation cyclophosphamide. Data came from immunoSEQ multiplex PCR; TCRdb stores just in-frame clones and leaves some out. The sample has about 38,000 clones, none seen only once. V was pared by 8 bases and J by 6 bases, with 23 bases between. Per the germline V gene, CDR1 is LNHNV and CDR2 is YYDKDF (reference sequence). This CDR3 spans 16 amino acids. There are many counts of this clone. The antigen remains unidentified. Whole-study results and caveats: Recipient CMV seropositivity and CMV reactivation strongly tracked TRB clonality.

The sequence derives from a man aged 45-65 years in good health, CMV-negative, and a related stem cell transplant donor. Sequenced material: PBMCs. The gene calls are TRBV15 and TRBJ2-1; TRBD2 might be the D (7 bases). CDR3 bases: TGTGCCACCGCGAGATCGAAGGGGGGGGCCCTCAATGAGCAGTTCTTC. It encodes CATARSKGGALNEQFF.